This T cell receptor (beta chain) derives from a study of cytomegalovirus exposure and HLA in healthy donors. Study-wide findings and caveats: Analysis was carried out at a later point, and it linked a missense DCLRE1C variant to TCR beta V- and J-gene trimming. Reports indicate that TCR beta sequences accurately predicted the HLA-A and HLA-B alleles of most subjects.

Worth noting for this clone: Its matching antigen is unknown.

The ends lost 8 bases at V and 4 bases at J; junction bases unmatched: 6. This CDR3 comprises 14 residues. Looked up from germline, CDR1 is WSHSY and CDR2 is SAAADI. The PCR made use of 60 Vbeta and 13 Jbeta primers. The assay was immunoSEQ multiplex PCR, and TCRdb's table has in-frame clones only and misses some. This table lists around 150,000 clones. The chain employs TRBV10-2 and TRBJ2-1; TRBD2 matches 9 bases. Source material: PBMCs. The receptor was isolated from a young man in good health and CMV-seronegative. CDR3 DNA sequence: TGCGCCAGCCAAGCGGGAGGACCGTACAATGAGCAGTTCTTC. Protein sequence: CASQAGGPYNEQFF.